This paragraph reports one T cell receptor beta chain. This CDR3 is built from 16 residues. Trimming stripped 5 bases from V and 0 bases from J, with 15 bases between. Germline V lookup: CDR1 SGHDN, CDR2 FVKESK. This sample stems from a study of blood T cells in healthy people across ages. A second about 7 to 11 cycle PCR used barcoded and J-beta primers. One entry per CDR3 protein results from TCRdb running MiXCR on the 5' RACE reads. The table includes about 780,000 distinct CDR3 sequences, 35% to 60% detected once. The chain joins TRBV14 to TRBJ2-3; a possible D gene is TRBD2 (6 bases). Sequencing used blood. The TCR was taken from a man older than 75 in good health. CDR3 nucleotide sequence: TGTGCCAGCAGCTTCCATAGCGGATCTAGCACAGATACGCAGTATTTT. Protein: CASSFHSGSSTDTQYF.